This T cell receptor (beta chain) was found in a study of shared clonotypes between healthy human individuals. Study details: Researchers assigned three CD4 naive, three CD4 memory, two CD8 naive and one CD8 memory plate to each donor.

Data came from immunoSEQ multiplex PCR; TCRdb stores just in-frame clones and leaves some out. Among millions of clones listed, 85% to 95% were seen once. Study-level points and caveats: The study sampled only blood, and tissue repertoires likely differ. Sharing across four donors was highest in naive CD4 (about 5%) and lowest in memory CD8 (approximately 0.4%).

Germline V lookup: CDR1 MNHEY, CDR2 SMNVEV (reference sequence). CDR3 length: 15 residues. Trimming stripped 6 bases from V and 4 bases from J, with 18 bases between. With respect to this clone: Its antigen is as yet unknown.

The chain carries TRBV27 and TRBJ2-5; D is perhaps TRBD2 (6 bases). The sequence was obtained from a young man in good health. The source material was naive CD4+ T cells sorted from blood. Subset: CD45RA+ positively selected. For the CDR3, the DNA is TGTGCCAGCAGCCGGGGCAGGGCGGGGAGAGAGACCCAGTACTTC. Its translation is CASSRGRAGRETQYF.